This T cell receptor (beta chain) originates from a study of long-term antiretroviral therapy in people with HIV (dated 2022 in TCRdb). Background on the whole study: The earliest samples were collected about a decade before the 2015 WHO recommendation for immediate ART, when ART was typically delayed until CD4 counts fell. Test extractions of a monoclonal T-cell line alongside fewer than 40 polyclonal samples showed no cross-contamination during QIAcube processing. A total of 150 to 200 cryopreserved PBMC samples were contributed to the cohort by 30 adults with confirmed HIV infection, with samples collected serially over a mean of 6 years (range 1-12). Whether ART initiation and durable HIV suppression were associated with changes in peripheral blood TRB repertoire composition and diversity was tested in a retrospective serial study. Of the 30 participants with HIV, about a dozen were female. General findings and caveats noted by the study authors: The samples span the years 2004 to 2017, and the ART regimens used at that time may not be as effective as current regimens. A significant increase in TRB diversity was found to be associated with ART initiation, although TRB diversity was observed to remain significantly below that of transplant donor controls even after long-term ART. CDR3 length ranges in HIV repertoires were narrower than in controls, and network structure suggested an antigen-experienced repertoire with only a slight naive shift after ART. Since PBMC availability was limited, sequencing covered only the TCR beta chain, with no alpha chain pairing. Inferences about post-ART repertoire changes were limited because no data were available on ART adherence, viral resistance or therapy changes. Because cell numbers in pre-ART samples were limited, unsorted PBMC were profiled instead of sorted CD4+ and CD8+ T cells. Expanded TRB clones identified before ART initiation dominated the repertoire at all time points, although this dominance fluctuated and declined in many PLHIV after ART.

The immunoSEQ hsTCRB v3.0 assay was used at survey level resolution to sequence the TRB variable region. TRB sequencing targeted a depth of about 40,000-50,000 T-cell genomes per sample. TRB libraries were pooled and sequenced on an Illumina MiSeq using a v3 150-cycle kit. The original pipeline was this. Repertoire analysis ran in R within a reproducible Nextflow workflow covering QC, data transformation and analysis. LymphoSeq2, an R package for exploring AIRR-Seq data, was used to implement the custom analyses. After excluding a handful of samples that yielded fewer than 5000 total TRB sequences, roughly 190 HIV repertoires remained for analysis. Of the roughly 180 retained HIV repertoires, approximately 60 were collected before and 120 to 130 after ART initiation. Repertoires were downsampled to 5000 TRB nucleotide sequences, with summary statistics averaged over 100 downsampling iterations. TRB sequences were retained for analysis only if CDR3 regions of at least seven amino acids were present. Diversity was assessed using a clonality score derived from Shannon entropy and using the Gini coefficient. In the repertoire networks, any two of the top 5000 CDR3 amino acid sequences were connected whenever the two sequences differed by an edit distance of one. For TRB CDR3 amino acid sequences, GLIPH2 was used to predict antigen specificity groups and MHC restriction. Known CMV, EBV, HIV or tissue antigen associations were flagged by matching CDR3 amino acid sequences against VDJdb and McPAS-TCR. Pre-ART, post-ART and control groups were compared with Wilcoxon signed-rank tests and Holm-Bonferroni correction. Held by TCRdb, this immuneACCESS table contains in-frame sequences only and omits some clones. Under half of the omission traces to an unresolved V gene where checked; the cause of the rest is unknown. Clonal size and the V and J genes are those of that table, whereas D and trimming came from the DNA. The table for this sample lists some 23,000 clones; 82% of them were counted only once. The ten most abundant clones make up about 5% of the sample.

Notes on this clone: Which antigen it targets is not known. The sample holds no much larger clone one base away, and base qualities are not on file.

The CDR3 covers 15 residues, taking in both the cysteine and the phenylalanine. CDR3 DNA only is kept here, 45 bases in frame from base 1. The CDR1 and CDR2 encoded by the germline V gene are SGHRS and YFSETQ. From V the trimming removes 4 bases and from J it removes 8 bases, while the gene matches leave 14 bases of the junction unaccounted for. To be included, a participant needed at least one PBMC sample from before ART initiation plus at least two post-ART samples. Treatment was received in the United States of America by all participants with HIV. Before DNA extraction, cryopreserved samples of about 0.9-10 million PBMC were thawed and then washed. At the time of the earliest PBMC sample, participants with HIV were aged between roughly 20 and 54 years. Per participant, PBMC samples came from 1-4 timepoints prior to ART initiation and 2-8 timepoints following ART initiation, for a median of 7 samples. Serial HIV viral load, CD4+ T-cell count, ART history and demographic data were obtained for every participant. Genomic DNA was extracted from unsorted PBMC with a Qiagen kit on a QIAcube, processed in batches of 12 samples.

The sequence was obtained from a man aged 50 to 59 with HIV. The chain was built from TRBV5-1 and TRBJ1-2, with 7 junctional bases fitting TRBD1. The sequenced sample was unsorted PBMCs, obtained 0.3 years after starting antiretroviral therapy. In nucleotides, the sequence is TGCGCCAGCAGCCAGATTACAGGGGAAGTGGGCGGCTACACCTTC. Its protein is CASSQITGEVGGYTF.